One sample yielded the 7 T cell receptor beta chains listed below, sequenced in a study of blood T cell repertoires in COVID-19. TCRdb keeps only in-frame clones here, not all; method: immunoSEQ multiplex PCR. Of roughly 16,000 clones in the sample, approximately 85% were seen once. Sequenced sample: peripheral blood. Receptors were obtained from a man between 65 and 85 years old in a cohort sampled during active COVID-19.

The chain carries TRBV21-1 and TRBJ2-1; the table's D call, TRBD2, has no DNA check behind it. TRBV21-1 is a recognized pseudogene. The CDR3 has 16 amino acids. The CDR3 DNA is TGTGCCAGCAGGCGGCGAGTAGCTACACCCGACAATGAGCAGTTCTTC. Its protein product is CASRRRVATPDNEQFF.

On this clone: One end of the junction does not line up with germline, which may come from a read error. The chain couples TRBV6-5 to TRBJ1-2; 7 nucleotides align to TRBD1. CDR3 length: 13 residues. CDR1 and CDR2 from the germline V gene are MNHEY and SVGAGI. The CDR3 DNA sequence: TGTGCCAGCAGTGACTCAGGGGGAAATGGCTACACCTTC. It specifies CASSDSGGNGYTF.

The CDR3 DNA reads as TGTGCCAGCAGCTCCACCGACACCCACACTGAAGCTTTCTTT. Protein product: CASSSTDTHTEAFF. The chain couples TRBV5-4 to TRBJ1-1; no clear D. The CDR3 has 14 residues. V lost 3 bases and J 3 bases, leaving 12 bases between the germline ends. Looked up from germline, CDR1 is SGHNT and CDR2 is YYREEE (reference sequence).

The chain couples TRBV24-1 to TRBJ1-2; 11 bases line up with TRBD1. The trim removed 4 bases at V and 6 bases at J, leaving 6 bases unmatched. The CDR3 is 15 amino acids. Germline V CDR1 and CDR2: KGHDR, SFDVKD. The CDR3 loop reads CATSDRGQGANGYTF. The DNA of the CDR3 is TGTGCCACCAGTGACCGTGGACAGGGGGCGAATGGCTACACCTTC.

J is TRBJ2-7 and V is TRBV2; 10 nucleotides agree with TRBD1. V shed 8 bases and J 1 base; nucleotides not matched to a gene: 8. Germline assignment: CDR1 SNHLY and CDR2 FYNNEI. The CDR3 totals 15 residues. The CDR3: CASLRWDRGSYEQYF. Here the CDR3 DNA reads TGTGCCAGCCTAAGGTGGGACAGGGGTTCCTACGAGCAGTACTTC.

This rearrangement joins TRBV11-2 to TRBJ1-1, with a weak D call TRBD1 (6 bases). V lost 2 bases, J lost 0 bases, and 16 bases lay in between. Germline V gene data show CDR1 as SGHAT and CDR2 as FQNNGV. The CDR3 has 17 amino acids. CDR3: CASSLRQEFRMNTEAFF. The CDR3 DNA reads as TGTGCCAGCAGCTTACGACAGGAGTTTAGGATGAACACTGAAGCTTTCTTT.

The rearrangement uses TRBV15 and TRBJ2-3; D may be TRBD1 (6 bases). The ends were cut back, 8 bases at V and 5 bases at J, with 17 bases in the middle. The CDR3 loop spans 14 amino acids. Germline V gene lookup returns CDR1 LNHNV and CDR2 YYDKDF (reference sequence). Written as DNA, the CDR3 is TGTGCCACCGGCCTCAGGGACAACGTAGATACGCAGTATTTT. Its translation: CATGLRDNVDTQYF. Using reference TRBV15 and TRBJ2-3 for the parts outside the CDR3, the full variable domain is DAMVIQNPRYQVTQFGKPVTLSCSQTLNHNVMYWYQQKSSQAPKLLFHYYDKDFNNEADTPDNFQSRRPNTSFCFLDIRSPGLGDTAMYLCATGLRDNVDTQYFGPGTRLTVL.